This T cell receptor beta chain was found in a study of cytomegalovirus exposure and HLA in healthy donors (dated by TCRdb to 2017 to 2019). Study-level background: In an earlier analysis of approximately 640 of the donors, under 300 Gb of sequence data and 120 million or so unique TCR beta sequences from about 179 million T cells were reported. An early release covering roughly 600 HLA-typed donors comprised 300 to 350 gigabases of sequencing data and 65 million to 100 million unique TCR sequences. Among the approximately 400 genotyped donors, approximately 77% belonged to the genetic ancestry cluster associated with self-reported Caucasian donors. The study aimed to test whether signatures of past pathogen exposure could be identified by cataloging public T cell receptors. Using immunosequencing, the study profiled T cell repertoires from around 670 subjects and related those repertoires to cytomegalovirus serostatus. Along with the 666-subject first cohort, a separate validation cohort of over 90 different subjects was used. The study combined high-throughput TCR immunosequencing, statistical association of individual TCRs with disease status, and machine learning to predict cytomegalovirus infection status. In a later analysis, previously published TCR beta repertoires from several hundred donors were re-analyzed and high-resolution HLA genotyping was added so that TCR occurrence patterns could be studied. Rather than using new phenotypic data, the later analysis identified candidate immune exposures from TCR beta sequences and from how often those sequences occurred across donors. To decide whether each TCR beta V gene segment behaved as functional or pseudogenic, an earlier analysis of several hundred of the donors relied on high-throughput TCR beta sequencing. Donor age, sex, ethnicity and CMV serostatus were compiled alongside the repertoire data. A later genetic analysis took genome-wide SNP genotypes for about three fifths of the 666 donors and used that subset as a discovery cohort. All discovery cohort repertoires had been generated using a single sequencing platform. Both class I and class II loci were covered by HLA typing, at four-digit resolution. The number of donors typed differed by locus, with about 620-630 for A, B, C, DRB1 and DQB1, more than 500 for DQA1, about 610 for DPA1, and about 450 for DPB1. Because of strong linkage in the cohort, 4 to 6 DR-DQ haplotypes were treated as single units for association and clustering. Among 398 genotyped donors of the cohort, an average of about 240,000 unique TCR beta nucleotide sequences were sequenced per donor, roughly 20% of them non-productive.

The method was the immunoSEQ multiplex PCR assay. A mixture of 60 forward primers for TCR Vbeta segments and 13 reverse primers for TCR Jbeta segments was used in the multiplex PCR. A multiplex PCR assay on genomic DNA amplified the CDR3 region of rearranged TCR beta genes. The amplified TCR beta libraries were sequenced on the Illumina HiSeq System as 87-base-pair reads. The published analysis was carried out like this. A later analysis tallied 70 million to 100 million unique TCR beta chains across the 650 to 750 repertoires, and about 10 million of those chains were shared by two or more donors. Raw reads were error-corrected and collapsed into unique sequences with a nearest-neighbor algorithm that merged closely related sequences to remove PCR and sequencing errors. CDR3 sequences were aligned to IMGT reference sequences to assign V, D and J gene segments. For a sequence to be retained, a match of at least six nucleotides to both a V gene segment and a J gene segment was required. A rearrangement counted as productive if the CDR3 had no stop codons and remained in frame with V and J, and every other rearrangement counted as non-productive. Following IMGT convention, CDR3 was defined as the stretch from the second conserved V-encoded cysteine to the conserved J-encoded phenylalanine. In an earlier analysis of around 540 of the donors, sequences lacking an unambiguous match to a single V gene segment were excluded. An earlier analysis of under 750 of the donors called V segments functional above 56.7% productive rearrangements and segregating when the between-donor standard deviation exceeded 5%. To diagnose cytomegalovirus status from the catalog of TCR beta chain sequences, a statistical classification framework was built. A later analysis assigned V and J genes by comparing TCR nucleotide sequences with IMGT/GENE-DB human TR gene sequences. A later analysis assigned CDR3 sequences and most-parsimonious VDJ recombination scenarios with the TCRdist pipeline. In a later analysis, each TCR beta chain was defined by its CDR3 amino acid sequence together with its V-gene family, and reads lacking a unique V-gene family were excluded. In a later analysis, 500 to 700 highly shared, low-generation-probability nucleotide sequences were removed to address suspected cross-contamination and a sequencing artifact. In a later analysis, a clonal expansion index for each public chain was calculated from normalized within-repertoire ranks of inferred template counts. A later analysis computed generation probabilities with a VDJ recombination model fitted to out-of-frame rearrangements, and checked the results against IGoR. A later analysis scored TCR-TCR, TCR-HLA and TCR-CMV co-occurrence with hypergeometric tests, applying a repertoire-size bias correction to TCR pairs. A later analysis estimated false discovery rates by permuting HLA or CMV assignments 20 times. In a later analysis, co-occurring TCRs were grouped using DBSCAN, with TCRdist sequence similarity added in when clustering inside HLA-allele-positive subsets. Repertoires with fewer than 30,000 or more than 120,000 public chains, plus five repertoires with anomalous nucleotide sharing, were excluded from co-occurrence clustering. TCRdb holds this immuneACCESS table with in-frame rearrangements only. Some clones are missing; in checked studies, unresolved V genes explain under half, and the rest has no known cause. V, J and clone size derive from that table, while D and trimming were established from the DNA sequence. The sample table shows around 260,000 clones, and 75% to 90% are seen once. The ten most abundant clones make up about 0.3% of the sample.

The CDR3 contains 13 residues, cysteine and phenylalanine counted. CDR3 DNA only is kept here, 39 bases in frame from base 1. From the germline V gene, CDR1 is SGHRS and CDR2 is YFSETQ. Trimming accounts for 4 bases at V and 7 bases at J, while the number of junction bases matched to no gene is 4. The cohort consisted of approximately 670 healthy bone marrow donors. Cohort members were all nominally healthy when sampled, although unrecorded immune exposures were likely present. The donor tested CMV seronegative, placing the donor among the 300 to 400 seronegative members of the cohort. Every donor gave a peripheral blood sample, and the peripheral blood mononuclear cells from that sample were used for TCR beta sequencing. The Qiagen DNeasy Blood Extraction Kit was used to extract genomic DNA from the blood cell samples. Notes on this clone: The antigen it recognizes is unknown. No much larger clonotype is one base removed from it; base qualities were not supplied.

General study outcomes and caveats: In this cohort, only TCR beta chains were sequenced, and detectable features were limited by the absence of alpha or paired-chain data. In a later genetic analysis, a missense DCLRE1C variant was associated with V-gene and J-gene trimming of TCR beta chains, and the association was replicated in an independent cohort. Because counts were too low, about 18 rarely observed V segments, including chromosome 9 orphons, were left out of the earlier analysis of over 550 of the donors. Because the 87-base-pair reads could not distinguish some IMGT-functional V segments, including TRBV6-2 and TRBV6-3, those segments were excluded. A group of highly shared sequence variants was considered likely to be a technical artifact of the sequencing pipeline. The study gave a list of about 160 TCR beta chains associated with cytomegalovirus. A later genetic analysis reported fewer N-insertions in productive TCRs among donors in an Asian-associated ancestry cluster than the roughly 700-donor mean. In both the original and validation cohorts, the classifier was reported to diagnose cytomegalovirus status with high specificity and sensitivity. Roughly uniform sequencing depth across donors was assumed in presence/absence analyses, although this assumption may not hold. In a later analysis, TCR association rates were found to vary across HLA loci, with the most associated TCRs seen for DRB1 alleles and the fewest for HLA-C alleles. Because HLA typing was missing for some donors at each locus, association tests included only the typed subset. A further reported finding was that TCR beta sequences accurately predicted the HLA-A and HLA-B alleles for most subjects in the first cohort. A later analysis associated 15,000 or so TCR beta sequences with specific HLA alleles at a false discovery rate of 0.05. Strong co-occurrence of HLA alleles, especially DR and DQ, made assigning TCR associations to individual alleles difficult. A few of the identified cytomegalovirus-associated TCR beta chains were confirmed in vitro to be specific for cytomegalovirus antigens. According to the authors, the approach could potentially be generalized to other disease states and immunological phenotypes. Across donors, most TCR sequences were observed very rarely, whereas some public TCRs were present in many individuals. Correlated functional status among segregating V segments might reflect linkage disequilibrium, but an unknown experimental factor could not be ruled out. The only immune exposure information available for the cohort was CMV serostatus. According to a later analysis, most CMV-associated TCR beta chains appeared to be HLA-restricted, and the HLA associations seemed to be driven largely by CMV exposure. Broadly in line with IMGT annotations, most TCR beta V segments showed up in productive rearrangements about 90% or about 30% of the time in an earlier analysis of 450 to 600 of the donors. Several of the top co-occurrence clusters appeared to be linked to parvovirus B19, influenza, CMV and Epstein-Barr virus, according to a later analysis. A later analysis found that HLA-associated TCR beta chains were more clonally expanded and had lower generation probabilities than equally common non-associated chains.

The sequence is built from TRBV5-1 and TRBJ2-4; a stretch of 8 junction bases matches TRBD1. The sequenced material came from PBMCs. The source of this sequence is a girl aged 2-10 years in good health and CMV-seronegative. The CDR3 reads CASSTGDRNIQYF. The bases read TGCGCCAGCAGCACGGGGGACAGGAACATTCAGTACTTC.